The next 26 T cell receptor beta chains were all read from a single sample in a study of T cells in localized non-small cell lung cancer. Assay: immunoSEQ multiplex PCR; the TCRdb copy retains only in-frame clones and omits some. The table has 45,000 to 55,000 clones, roughly 90% seen once. The sample consisted of peripheral blood, taken before any cancer treatment. These receptors all stem from a male donor older than 55 with stage III squamous cell lung carcinoma.

The rearrangement uses TRBV2 and TRBJ2-5; 13 bases are shared with TRBD2. Germline V CDR1 and CDR2: SNHLY, FYNNEI. This CDR3 spans 18 amino acids. J lost 4 bases, V lost 3 bases, and 11 bases had no gene match. The CDR3 reads CASSDWWTSGRRGETQYF. Written as DNA, the CDR3 is TGTGCCAGCAGTGACTGGTGGACTAGCGGGAGAAGGGGAGAGACCCAGTACTTC.

The sample holds a few counts of this clone. V is TRBV11-2 and J is TRBJ2-5; 9 positions agree with TRBD1. J gave up 4 bases and V 5 bases, and 11 bases lay outside the gene matches. CDR1 is SGHAT, CDR2 FQNNGV, per germline. This CDR3 has 16 amino acids. The CDR3, as DNA: TGTGCCAGCAGCAGACATCAGACAGGGGGAAGAGAGACCCAGTACTTC. Translation gives CASSRHQTGGRETQYF.

This chain uses TRBV18 with TRBJ1-5; D may be TRBD1 (6 bases). Deletions cut 8 bases from V and 3 bases from J, with 11 bases between. Germline CDR1 and CDR2: KGHSH and LQKENI. The CDR3 extends over 13 amino acids. The DNA for the CDR3 is TGTGCCAGCGCACAGGGATCCAATCAGCCCCAGCATTTT. Translated, it gives CASAQGSNQPQHF.

This sequence joins TRBV7-3 and TRBJ2-6; D is unresolved. V was trimmed by 2 bases and J by 4 bases, leaving 12 bases between them. This CDR3 has 16 residues. Germline CDR1 reads SGHTA; CDR2 reads FQGTGA. The CDR3 region has the DNA TGTGCCAGCAGCTTAGAGTTGGGGTTAGGGGCCAACGTCCTGACTTTC. As protein: CASSLELGLGANVLTF.

This chain uses TRBV19 with TRBJ2-2; D is uncertain. Trimming removed 5 bases from V and 1 base from J, with 8 bases in between. CDR3 size: 14 residues. Germline V gene lookup returns CDR1 LNHDA and CDR2 SQIVND (reference sequence). CDR3 bases: TGTGCCAGTAGTCGGTCAGGGAACACCGGGGAGCTGTTTTTT. Translated, it gives CASSRSGNTGELFF.

J is TRBJ2-5 and V is TRBV5-7; 7 bases map to TRBD2. TRBV5-7 is recorded as an ORF, its role being uncertain. The CDR3 contains 17 residues. After removal of 3 bases from V and 2 bases from J, the junction contained 13 bases not matched to a gene. Here the CDR3 reads CASSWGGVREKQETQYF. CDR3 bases: TGTGCCAGCAGCTGGGGAGGGGTTAGGGAAAAACAAGAGACCCAGTACTTC.

The chain combines TRBV5-1 with TRBJ2-3; 8 bases match TRBD2. V lost 5 bases to trimming and J lost 8 bases; unmatched junction nucleotides: 16. Germline-derived CDR1 and CDR2 are SGHRS and YFSETQ. The CDR3 is 16 residues long. CDR3 residues: CASSLRSGGVHGTQYF. The DNA for the CDR3 is TGCGCCAGCAGTTTGCGCAGCGGGGGAGTACATGGTACGCAGTATTTT.

The chain recombines TRBV4-2 with TRBJ2-5, with TRBD2 as a possible D gene (5 bases). V was pared by 4 bases and J by 2 bases, with 17 bases between. Germline-derived CDR1 and CDR2 are LGHNA and YNFKEQ. CDR3 size: 16 residues. DNA for the CDR3: TGTGCCAGCAGCCCGGAGGTGACACCCGCACAAGAGACCCAGTACTTC. Protein product: CASSPEVTPAQETQYF.

This chain joins TRBV28 and TRBJ1-2, with D possibly TRBD1 on 6 matching bases. The CDR3 spans 12 residues. The V end was cut by 4 bases, the J end by 7 bases, with 10 bases between. Germline CDR1 reads MDHEN; CDR2 reads SYDVKM. CDR3 in DNA: TGTGCCAGCAGTTGGACAGCAGGTGGCTACACCTTC. Translating gives CASSWTAGGYTF.

The chain links TRBV13 to TRBJ2-1; D perhaps matches TRBD1 (5 bases). V lost 0 bases and J 9 bases, leaving 15 bases between the germline ends. The V gene's germline CDR1 is PRHDT and CDR2 FYEKMQ (reference sequence). The CDR3 covers 15 residues. For the CDR3, the DNA is TGTGCCAGCAGCTTAGGACAGGCAGACCTTACTGAGCAGTTCTTC. It yields the protein CASSLGQADLTEQFF.

This clone showed up just once. The chain carries TRBV20-1 and TRBJ2-1; tentative D call: TRBD2 (5 bases). The CDR3 is 10 residues long. Germline CDR1 and CDR2: DFQATT and SNEGSKA (reference sequence). Trimming took 3 bases from V and 14 from J, leaving 11 bases between them. CDR3 DNA: TGCAGTGCTAGCGGGAAGATCGAGTTCTTC. Protein sequence: CSASGKIEFF.

CDR3 sequence reads: CASSLPTWGAGNTIYF. CDR3 sequence (DNA): TGTGCCAGCAGCTTGCCGACATGGGGGGCTGGAAACACCATATATTTT. The chain has TRBV5-5 and TRBJ1-3; possibly TRBD1 for D (5 bases). Germline CDR1 reads SGHKS; CDR2 reads YYEKEE (reference sequence). CDR3 length: 16 residues. V was cut by 1 base and J by 2 bases, with 13 bases left in between.

This chain links TRBV9 with TRBJ2-5; D is uncertain. This CDR3 has 15 residues. The V gene's germline CDR1 is SGDLS and CDR2 YYNGEE. The V end lost 0 bases, the J end lost 2 bases, and 11 bases lay between the germline ends. The CDR3 nucleotides read TGTGCCAGCAGCGTAGCCTGGCGGCAGCAAGAGACCCAGTACTTC. Its protein is CASSVAWRQQETQYF.

The gene calls are TRBV5-4 and TRBJ2-5; TRBD2 matches 11 bases. In germline, CDR1 is SGHNT, CDR2 YYREEE (reference sequence). The CDR3 is 16 residues long. Trimming removed 4 bases from V and 10 bases from J; junction bases left unmatched: 15. The CDR3 DNA follows: TGTGCCAGCAGCCCAGTTAAGACTAGCGGGACGGGGGGCCAGTACTTC. This sequence encodes CASSPVKTSGTGGQYF. The full variable domain, rest sourced from reference TRBV5-4 and TRBJ2-5, is ETGVTQSPTHLIKTRGQQVTLRCSSQSGHNTVSWYQQALGQGPQFIFQYYREEENGRGNFPPRFSGLQFPNYSSELNVNALELDDSALYLCASSPVKTSGTGGQYFGPGTRLLVL.

The chain recombines TRBV15 with TRBJ2-5; 8 nucleotides match TRBD2. The CDR3 runs 14 residues. Germline lookup yields CDR1 LNHNV and CDR2 YYDKDF (reference sequence). The V gene end was trimmed by 4 bases and the J gene end by 2 bases; junction bases not matched to a gene: 3. This chain's CDR3 is CATSTRGGQETQYF. CDR3 DNA: TGTGCCACCAGCACGCGCGGGGGGCAAGAGACCCAGTACTTC. The full variable domain, its missing parts supplied by reference TRBV15 and TRBJ2-5, is DAMVIQNPRYQVTQFGKPVTLSCSQTLNHNVMYWYQQKSSQAPKLLFHYYDKDFNNEADTPDNFQSRRPNTSFCFLDIRSPGLGDTAMYLCATSTRGGQETQYFGPGTRLLVL.

This clone was detected a few times. The junction differs from germline at one of its ends, possibly a read error. The rearrangement uses TRBV2 and TRBJ2-7; 7 nucleotides line up with TRBD1. The germline V gene has CDR1 SNHLY and CDR2 FYNNEI. This CDR3 spans 14 amino acids. The CDR3 sequence is CASSARTGPASLGF. The CDR3 DNA reads as TGTGCCAGCAGTGCGAGGACAGGCCCCGCAAGTTTAGGGTTC.

The CDR3 nucleotides read TGTGCCAGCTCACCAGGGACGGCGACCAGTACTGGCTACACCTTC. Its translation: CASSPGTATSTGYTF. This rearrangement joins TRBV18 to TRBJ1-2; possible D gene TRBD1, 5 bases. The CDR3 covers 15 residues. Looked up from germline, CDR1 is KGHSH and CDR2 is LQKENI. V was clipped by 2 bases and J by 7 bases, with 17 bases between them. Looking up the rest from reference TRBV18 and TRBJ1-2 gives the full variable domain: NAGVMQNPRHLVRRRGQEARLRCSPMKGHSHVYWYRQLPEEGLKFMVYLQKENIIDESGMPKERFSAEFPKEGPSILRIQQVVRGDSAAYFCASSPGTATSTGYTFGSGTRLTVV.

The chain links TRBV29-1 to TRBJ2-5; D gene ambiguous. The CDR3 extends over 13 amino acids. Looked up from germline, CDR1 is SQVTM and CDR2 is ANQGSEA. V dropped 6 bases and J dropped 1 base, with 12 bases sitting between them. The CDR3 DNA reads as TGCAGCGTCCTGGGCGATGGCCAAGAGACCCAGTACTTC. Its translation is CSVLGDGQETQYF.

This clone was picked up a small number of times. This chain joins TRBV4-2 and TRBJ2-3; a possible D gene is TRBD1 (6 bases). V was pared by 4 bases and J by 0 bases, with 14 bases between. The length of the CDR3 is 16 residues. In germline, CDR1 is LGHNA, CDR2 YNFKEQ. CDR3 DNA sequence: TGTGCCAGCAGCCTTGGACAGACTCTTAGCACAGATACGCAGTATTTT. Translating gives CASSLGQTLSTDTQYF.

V gene TRBV7-5 combines with J gene TRBJ2-2; the table's TRBD2 call for D was not verified on the DNA. TRBV7-5 is a recognized pseudogene. This CDR3 is built from 13 residues. CDR3 DNA sequence: TGTGTCAGAAGCTTAGCAGAGCCGGGGGAGCTGTTTTTT. This encodes CVRSLAEPGELFF.

This clone was detected only once. The chain uses TRBV30 and TRBJ1-5; D is possibly TRBD1 (5 bases). CDR1 and CDR2 from the germline V gene are GTSNPN and SVGIG (reference sequence). Trimming took 4 bases from V and 7 from J, leaving 17 bases between them. The CDR3 is 14 amino acids. The DNA for the CDR3 is TGTGCCTGGACCGGACCGGGCAGGGCCCAGCCCCAGCATTTT. Translated, it gives CAWTGPGRAQPQHF.

The CDR3 loop is CAWSRGGGPGEQFF. The CDR3 DNA reads TGTGCCTGGAGTCGGGGCGGAGGGCCGGGTGAGCAGTTCTTC. The J gene is TRBJ2-1, the V gene TRBV30, with D maybe TRBD2 (6 bases). V lost 2 bases, J lost 9 bases, and 17 bases lay in between. The CDR3 is made up of 14 amino acids. CDR1 GTSNPN and CDR2 SVGIG come from the germline V gene (reference sequence). Combining the CDR3 with reference TRBV30 and TRBJ2-1 gives the whole variable domain SQTIHQWPATLVQPVGSPLSLECTVEGTSNPNLYWYRQAAGRGLQLLFYSVGIGQISSEVPQNLSASRPQDRQFILSSKKLLLSDSGFYLCAWSRGGGPGEQFFGPGTRLTVL.

The rearrangement joins TRBV6-4 to TRBJ2-1, with D perhaps TRBD2 (5 bases). The V and J ends lost 0 bases and 6 bases respectively, with 12 bases between them. CDR1 is MRHNA, CDR2 SNTAGT, per germline. There are 15 residues in the CDR3. The DNA of the CDR3 is TGTGCCAGCAGTGACTCGTCCCTAGCCCTCAATGAGCAGTTCTTC. It yields the protein CASSDSSLALNEQFF.

The chain has TRBV4-3 and TRBJ1-1, with D perhaps TRBD1 (5 bases). Germline CDR1 and CDR2: LGHNA and YSLEER. The CDR3 is 12 residues long. Trimming removed 6 bases from V and 8 bases from J, with 13 bases in between. CDR3 in DNA: TGCGCCAGCAGTGCCGTGGGGGGGGAAGCTTTCTTT. Residues: CASSAVGGEAFF.

This chain joins TRBV28 and TRBJ1-6; a weak D match, TRBD1 (5 bases). The germline V gene has CDR1 MDHEN and CDR2 SYDVKM. This CDR3 region has 12 residues. V was pared by 4 bases and J by 11 bases, with 9 bases between. CDR3 sequence (DNA): TGTGCCAGCAGTTCAGGGTTGACACCCCTCCACTTT. Its translation is CASSSGLTPLHF.

This clone occurred a few times. The rearrangement uses TRBV5-4 and TRBJ1-1, with D perhaps TRBD1 (5 bases). Trimming removed 1 base from V and 6 bases from J, with 10 bases in between. Germline CDR1 reads SGHNT; CDR2 reads YYREEE (reference sequence). The CDR3 contains 13 residues. The CDR3 reads CASSLKGTPEAFF. Here the CDR3 DNA reads TGTGCCAGCAGCTTGAAAGGGACCCCTGAAGCTTTCTTT.